A single sample is the source of the 23 T cell receptor beta chains below, sequenced in a study of tumor-infiltrating lymphocytes in primary liver carcinoma. The tissue used was unsorted bulk material of about 19-34 mg. RNA and DNA were co-extracted from it with the AllPrep DNA/RNA mini kit. With 500 to 650 ng total RNA as template and a constant-region primer, TCR beta cDNA was made. Library construction for TCR beta comprised three nested multiplex PCR rounds performed with slightly modified ARM-PCR. The first two PCR rounds used TRBV1-TRBV30 primers with a Cbeta primer, 10 cycles each. TCRdb used MiXCR to reprocess the multiplex PCR reads, holding one entry per CDR3 protein. Here the sample spans under 50,000 distinct CDR3 sequences, less than 75% being singletons. What was sequenced was liver tumor tissue from sampling region 5. Subset defined: tumor region T5, tumor centre. The receptors shown here come from a man in his forties with primary liver carcinoma and hepatitis B virus infection.

The rearrangement joins TRBV12-3 or TRBV12-4 to TRBJ1-1; D not certain. Trimming took 4 bases from V and 6 from J, leaving 12 bases between them. The CDR3 contains 13 residues. Written as DNA, the CDR3 is TGTGCCAGCAGTTATAGAAGAAACGCTGAAGCTTTCTTT. This translates into CASSYRRNAEAFF.

As for this clonotype: Without the conserved terminal phenylalanine or tryptophan, this CDR3 likely stems from a read error. The J gene is TRBJ1-1, the V gene TRBV29-1, with TRBD1 as a possible D gene (5 bases). Germline lookup yields CDR1 SQVTM and CDR2 ANQGSEA. The CDR3 consists of 15 residues. Written as DNA, the CDR3 is TGTAGCGTTGTCGGAGGGGCGCAGGCTAACACTGAAGCTTTCTCT. Translation gives CSVVGGAQANTEAFS.

Of note for this clonotype: The final CDR3 position lacks the conserved phenylalanine or tryptophan, pointing to a likely read error. The chain links TRBV11-2 to TRBJ2-1, with no clear D. V was shortened by 1 base and J by 9 bases, with 4 bases between the two germline ends. The germline V gene has CDR1 SGHAT and CDR2 FQNNGV. The CDR3 extends over 11 amino acids. CDR3 loop: CASSLASEQFL. The CDR3 DNA is TGTGCCAGCAGCTTAGCCAGTGAGCAGTTCCTC.

At least ten counts were recorded for this clonotype. The V call is TRBV4-2, the J call TRBJ2-3, with D perhaps matching TRBD2 (6 bases). The V and J ends lost 0 bases and 5 bases respectively, with 21 bases between them. This CDR3 has 18 residues. Per germline, CDR1 LGHNA and CDR2 YNFKEQ. This CDR3 reads CASSQEPRPGVGLDTQYF. In DNA, the CDR3 is TGTGCCAGCAGCCAAGAACCCCGCCCGGGAGTCGGTTTAGATACGCAGTATTTT.

This clonotype is labeled as medium-sized. The V and J genes are TRBV6-2 or TRBV6-3 and TRBJ2-7, with D tentatively TRBD1 (6 bases). Germline V CDR1 and CDR2: MNHEY, SVGEGT. Between the trimmed V and J ends, which lost 6 bases and 0 bases, there was a span of 15 bases. The length of the CDR3 is 15 residues. The CDR3, as DNA: TGTGCCAGCAGCCTCCTTCGACAGGACTCCTACGAGCAGTACTTC. This translates into CASSLLRQDSYEQYF.

DNA for the CDR3: TGCAGCGTTGAAAGAACTAGCGGGGGGAATGAACTGTTCTTC. Protein sequence: CSVERTSGGNELFF. This chain connects TRBV29-1 to TRBJ2-1; the match to TRBD2 covers 12 bases. This CDR3 contains 14 residues. J gave up 15 bases and V 2 bases, and 11 bases lay outside the gene matches. CDR1 SQVTM and CDR2 ANQGSEA come from the germline V gene.

Comments on this clonotype: A junction boundary mismatches the germline segment, possibly from a read error. J is TRBJ2-5 and V is TRBV5-1, with 13 bases that match TRBD2. Germline CDR1 and CDR2: SGHRS and YFSETQ. This CDR3 spans 15 amino acids. CDR3 DNA sequence: TGCACCAGCAGCGCAGGGACTAGCGGGACGGAGACCCAGTACTTC. Protein sequence: CTSSAGTSGTETQYF.

Turning to this clonotype: One base away lies a much larger clone, so this may be a sequencing read error. The V gene is TRBV5-1, the J gene TRBJ1-1, with D uncertain. Germline CDR1 and CDR2: SGHRS and YFSETQ. This CDR3 is 12 amino acids long. The CDR3 DNA reads as TGCGCCAGCGGCTTGGAGGGCTCAGAAGCTTTCTTT. Translation gives CASGLEGSEAFF.

Turning to this clonotype: The final CDR3 position lacks the conserved phenylalanine or tryptophan, pointing to a likely read error. The rearrangement uses TRBV20-1 and TRBJ2-7; TRBD2 might be the D (6 bases). There are 14 residues in the CDR3. CDR1 is DFQATT and CDR2 is SNEGSKA in the germline V gene (reference sequence). The ends were cut back, 0 bases at V and 5 bases at J, with 14 bases in the middle. The DNA for the CDR3 is TGCAGTGCTAGAGAAAATAGGCGGGGAGACGAGCAGTACCTC. Translation gives CSARENRRGDEQYL.

This clonotype was counted at least ten times. V is TRBV28 and J is TRBJ2-7; D is possibly TRBD2 (6 bases). Trimming took 2 bases from V and 12 from J, leaving 17 bases between them. CDR1 is MDHEN, CDR2 SYDVKM, per germline. There are 13 residues in the CDR3. The CDR3 spells CASSLIGDGSPYF. The CDR3 DNA is TGTGCCAGCAGTTTAATTGGAGACGGGAGCCCGTACTTC. Variable domain in full (rest from reference TRBV28 and TRBJ2-7): DVKVTQSSRYLVKRTGEKVFLECVQDMDHENMFWYRQDPGLGLRLIYFSYDVKMKEKGDIPEGYSVSREKKERFSLILESASTNQTSMYLCASSLIGDGSPYFGPGTRLTVT.

This clonotype was seen repeatedly, ten times or more. The chain uses TRBV10-3 and TRBJ2-5; the match to TRBD1 covers 10 bases. Germline V CDR1 and CDR2: ENHRY, SYGVKD. The CDR3 totals 17 residues. The V gene end was trimmed by 6 bases and the J gene end by 5 bases; junction bases not matched to a gene: 15. CDR3 protein: CAISGTRQGAAGETQYF. The CDR3 DNA is TGTGCCATCAGCGGGACCCGACAGGGGGCGGCCGGGGAGACCCAGTACTTC.

The table lists this clonotype with many counts. One end of the junction varies from germline; a read error may be responsible. The gene calls are TRBV11-1 and TRBJ2-4; 13 bases align to TRBD2. From germline, CDR1 is SGHAT and CDR2 FQDESV (reference sequence). This CDR3 has 17 residues. CDR3 sequence reads: CASSFPGTSGTKNIQHF. The CDR3 coding sequence is TGTGCCAGCAGCTTTCCCGGGACTAGCGGGACCAAAAACATTCAGCACTTC.

This chain connects TRBV7-2 to TRBJ1-4; D is undetermined. CDR1 is SGHTA and CDR2 is FQGNSA in the germline V gene. The CDR3 length is 16 residues. The V and J ends lost 4 bases and 3 bases respectively, with 15 bases between them. The CDR3, as DNA: TGTGCCAGCAGCTCCGGACGTCTGGCCGCTAATGAAAAACTGTTTTTT. Its protein is CASSSGRLAANEKLFF.

This clonotype was counted only a few times. As the CDR3 is not closed by the conserved phenylalanine or tryptophan, this likely results from a read error. This rearrangement joins TRBV12-3 or TRBV12-4 to TRBJ1-5; D gene uncertain. V lost 9 bases and J lost 5, with 17 bases in between. CDR3 length: 14 amino acids. The CDR3 sequence is CASSPFRIDQPQHS. CDR3 nucleotides: TGTGCCAGTAGCCCCTTCCGGATTGATCAGCCCCAGCATTCT.

Comment on this clonotype: With a much larger clone just one base away, this may be a read error. The DNA for the CDR3 is TGTGCCAGCATCGGACAGGACGAAAAACTGTTTTTT. Translated: CASIGQDEKLFF. The chain links TRBV28 to TRBJ1-4, with 7 nucleotides matching TRBD1. This CDR3 spans 12 amino acids. Germline CDR1 and CDR2: MDHEN and SYDVKM. The V and J ends lost 7 bases and 8 bases, in that order; junction bases with no gene match: 4.

On this clonotype: A much larger clone lies one base from this, so it may be a read error. CDR3: CASSSPGRRLFRASYEQYF. CDR3 sequence (DNA): TGTGCCAGCAGTAGCCCGGGGCGGAGACTTTTTAGGGCCTCCTACGAGCAGTACTTC. The V and J genes are TRBV28 and TRBJ2-7; D assignment may be TRBD1 or TRBD2 (5 bases each). Germline V gene sequence: CDR1 MDHEN, CDR2 SYDVKM. The germline V and J ends were trimmed by 5 bases and 0 bases, with 26 bases remaining between them. The CDR3 sequence is 19 residues long.

As regards this clonotype: It may be a read error: a sequence one base away is much more abundant. The chain has TRBV28 and TRBJ2-3; 7 nucleotides agree with TRBD2. This CDR3 spans 13 amino acids. The V gene's germline CDR1 is MDHEN and CDR2 SYDVKM. V was pared by 7 bases and J by 4 bases, with 5 bases of the junction left unmatched. The CDR3 sequence: CASTTTSSDTQYF. DNA of the CDR3: TGTGCCAGCACTACGACTAGCTCAGATACGCAGTATTTT.

The V gene is TRBV19, the J gene TRBJ2-1; 7 bases map to TRBD2. The CDR3 extends over 16 amino acids. After removal of 2 bases from V and 5 bases from J, the junction contained 9 bases not matched to a gene. Germline CDR1 is LNHDA and CDR2 is SQIVND (reference sequence). CDR3 loop: CASSITGREVHNEQFF. The CDR3 bases are TGTGCCAGTAGTATAACGGGACGGGAGGTACACAATGAGCAGTTCTTC.

A remark on this clonotype: A read error may be the cause here, since a much bigger clone is one base away. This sequence joins TRBV28 and TRBJ2-7; D not resolved. The CDR3 is 14 amino acids. V was shortened by 2 bases and J by 3 bases, with 11 bases between the two germline ends. The germline V gene encodes CDR1 MDHEN and CDR2 SYDVKM. The CDR3 sequence is CASSLRWENYEQYF. The CDR3 nucleotides are TGTGCCAGCAGTTTAAGGTGGGAAAACTACGAGCAGTACTTC.

The sample holds many counts of this clonotype. The chain combines TRBV10-3 with TRBJ2-3; TRBD2 might be the D (5 bases). The CDR3 loop spans 14 amino acids. The germline CDR1 and CDR2 sequences are ENHRY and SYGVKD. V was cut by 2 bases and J by 6 bases, with 12 bases left in between. The CDR3 sequence is CAISEDSVGDTQYF. The CDR3 nucleotides are TGTGCCATCAGTGAGGATAGCGTGGGGGATACGCAGTATTTT.

Regarding this clonotype: The germline gene is not matched at one end of the junction; a read error may be the cause. V gene TRBV12-3 or TRBV12-4 combines with J gene TRBJ1-5, with D hard to call. The CDR3 has 14 amino acids. The CDR3 bases are TGTGCCAGCAGTGCAATAGTTAGCGATCAGCCCCAGCATTTT. It yields the protein CASSAIVSDQPQHF.

As to this clonotype: Its ends do not fully match the called genes, so a read error is possible. The chain uses TRBV6-1 and TRBJ2-3; 7 bases align to TRBD2. CDR3 length: 16 residues. Germline V gene sequence: CDR1 MNHNS, CDR2 SASEGT. CDR3 sequence: CADSQLAGLTTDTQYF. The CDR3 nucleotides are TGTGCCGACAGTCAATTAGCGGGTTTAACCACAGATACACAGTATTTT.

As regards this clonotype: A junction boundary mismatches the germline segment, possibly from a read error. The chain couples TRBV28 to TRBJ2-1; 7 bases line up with TRBD2. CDR1 and CDR2 from the germline V gene are MDHEN and SYDVKM. The CDR3 is 15 residues long. The CDR3 region has the DNA TGTGCCAGCAGCCCCGGACTAGGCCCTGTTTATGAGCAGTTCTTT. As protein: CASSPGLGPVYEQFF.